This entry lists 23 T cell receptor beta chains sequenced from one sample in a study of identical twins. TCRdb re-analysed the 5' RACE reads in MiXCR, keeping a single row per CDR3 protein. The table includes approximately 630,000 distinct CDR3 sequences, around 7.4% detected once. These same records also appear under a second study, on yellow fever vaccine responses in identical twins.

Sequencing was carried out using PBMCs. The receptor source for this set is a woman between 18 and 29 years old in good health.

The sample holds many counts of this clonotype. The CDR3 nucleotides are TGCGCCAGCAGCTACCCCGGGACAGATCCCTACGAGCAGTACTTC. Translation gives CASSYPGTDPYEQYF. This sequence joins TRBV5-1 and TRBJ2-7, with 7 bases identical to TRBD1. CDR1 and CDR2 (germline): SGHRS, YFSETQ. The CDR3 spans 15 residues. V gave up 3 bases and J gave up 2 bases; unmatched junction bases: 8.

This clonotype was detected ten times or more. The chain links TRBV29-1 to TRBJ1-5; TRBD1 aligns across 8 bases. This CDR3 has 13 residues. J was trimmed by 6 bases and V by 5 bases; bases with no gene match: 6. CDR1 SQVTM and CDR2 ANQGSEA come from the germline V gene. The DNA of the CDR3 is TGCAGCGTTTCAGGGGGCGTTGGTCAGCCCCAGCATTTT. Its translation: CSVSGGVGQPQHF.

This clonotype was observed at least ten times. J is TRBJ1-4 and V is TRBV7-9, with D unresolved. CDR3 length: 15 amino acids. Germline V gives CDR1 SEHNR, CDR2 FQNEAQ (reference sequence). The V gene lost 8 bases and the J gene lost 6 bases, with 19 bases spanning the gap. Here the CDR3 DNA reads TGTGCCAGCGCCCCCGAGGGTAGTAGGGATGAAAAACTGTTTTTT. Amino acid sequence: CASAPEGSRDEKLFF. Complete variable domain (other parts from reference TRBV7-9 and TRBJ1-4): DTGVSQNPRHKITKRGQNVTFRCDPISEHNRLYWYRQTLGQGPEFLTYFQNEAQLEKSRLLSDRFSAERPKGSFSTLEIQRTEQGDSAMYLCASAPEGSRDEKLFFGSGTQLSVL.

The chain recombines TRBV6-5 with TRBJ1-1; tentatively, D is TRBD1 (5 bases). In germline, CDR1 is MNHEY, CDR2 SVGAGI. The CDR3 is 14 amino acids. Deletions cut 2 bases from V and 6 bases from J, with 13 bases between. As DNA, the CDR3 is TGTGCCAGCAGTTACGGGTTTTTGGGACCTGAAGCTTTCTTT. Its translation: CASSYGFLGPEAFF.

The chain carries TRBV5-1 and TRBJ1-1; tentative D call: TRBD1 (6 bases). The germline V and J ends were trimmed by 4 bases and 5 bases, with 30 bases remaining between them. CDR1 is SGHRS and CDR2 is YFSETQ in the germline V gene. CDR3 size: 19 residues. CDR3 protein: CASSGGSLGTSKGGTEAFF. CDR3 bases: TGCGCCAGCAGCGGGGGCTCTTTGGGCACCAGCAAGGGAGGGACTGAAGCTTTCTTT.

This clonotype was seen more than once but under ten times. V is TRBV10-3 and J is TRBJ2-2; D not certain. The CDR3 is made up of 14 amino acids. Deletions cut 0 bases from V and 0 bases from J, with 2 bases between. The V gene's germline CDR1 is ENHRY and CDR2 SYGVKD. For the CDR3, the DNA is TGTGCCATCAGTGAGTCAACGAACACCGGGGAGCTGTTTTTT. Translation gives CAISESTNTGELFF.

This clonotype was observed a handful of times. This chain connects TRBV9 to TRBJ2-1; D may match TRBD1 or TRBD2 (5 bases each). This CDR3 region has 15 residues. Germline V gene data show CDR1 as SGDLS and CDR2 as YYNGEE. V was shortened by 7 bases and J by 6 bases, with 20 bases between the two germline ends. CDR3: CASSPGLGSVNEQFF. The CDR3, as DNA: TGTGCCAGCTCCCCGGGGCTAGGCAGTGTCAATGAGCAGTTCTTC.

The sample holds many counts of this clonotype. This chain's CDR3 is CASSRTGNEQFF. CDR3 coding DNA: TGCGCCAGCAGTCGGACAGGCAATGAGCAGTTCTTC. The chain is built from TRBV5-1 and TRBJ2-1; 7 bases match TRBD1. The CDR3 sequence is 12 residues long. CDR1 and CDR2 from the germline V gene are SGHRS and YFSETQ. With V trimmed by 5 bases and J by 6 bases, 2 bases remained unmatched.

There are many counts of this clonotype. In DNA, the CDR3 is TGCAGCGTTGAAGGGGTCACAGATATTAACACCGGGGAGCTGTTTTTT. The encoded protein is CSVEGVTDINTGELFF. The chain is built from TRBV29-1 and TRBJ2-2; the D is unclear. Germline V gives CDR1 SQVTM, CDR2 ANQGSEA. Trimming took off 1 base at V and 2 bases at J, with 14 bases between the two ends. The CDR3 contains 16 residues.

The rearrangement links TRBV29-1 to TRBJ2-5, with 8 nucleotides matching TRBD1. J lost 4 bases, V lost 6 bases, and 4 bases had no gene match. CDR1 and CDR2 (germline): SQVTM, ANQGSEA. This CDR3 is built from 12 residues. CDR3 in DNA: TGCAGCGTCGCCGGACAGGGAGAGACCCAGTACTTC. This sequence encodes CSVAGQGETQYF.

The chain employs TRBV19 and TRBJ2-5; maybe TRBD2 (5 bases). The CDR3 consists of 15 residues. Per the germline V gene, CDR1 is LNHDA and CDR2 is SQIVND (reference sequence). V was trimmed by 5 bases and J by 6 bases, leaving 19 bases between them. CDR3 sequence (DNA): TGTGCCAGTAGTCCAGAGGCCCCGGAGGCAAAGACCCAGTACTTC. Its protein is CASSPEAPEAKTQYF.

This clonotype appeared a few times. V is TRBV28 and J is TRBJ1-6; D is possibly TRBD1 (5 bases). This CDR3 contains 17 residues. The germline V and J ends were trimmed by 6 bases and 1 base, with 16 bases remaining between them. Germline V gene data show CDR1 as MDHEN and CDR2 as SYDVKM. CDR3 sequence (DNA): TGTGCCAGCAGCCCTCAGGCGGGGGGGTCCTATAATTCACCCCTCCACTTT. Translating it yields CASSPQAGGSYNSPLHF.

The genes are TRBV7-9 and TRBJ2-1; tentatively, D is TRBD2 (5 bases). The germline gives CDR1 SEHNR, CDR2 FQNEAQ (reference sequence). CDR3 length: 12 amino acids. V was trimmed by 1 base and J by 10 bases, leaving 8 bases between them. The CDR3 spells CASSLGEREQFF. In nucleotides, the CDR3 is TGTGCCAGCAGCTTAGGTGAGCGGGAGCAGTTCTTC.

This clonotype was detected ten times or more. The chain couples TRBV12-3 or TRBV12-4 to TRBJ2-5, with D unclear. Trimming stripped 2 bases from V and 4 bases from J, with 2 bases between. The CDR3 runs to 11 residues. The CDR3 reads CASSLSETQYF. The CDR3 DNA reads as TGTGCCAGCAGTTTATCAGAGACCCAGTACTTC.

This clonotype was observed a handful of times. DNA for the CDR3: TGTGCCAGCAGTCCGGGGGGACAGGGGGCAGTTAATTTTCCAGAGACCCAGTACTTC. It translates to CASSPGGQGAVNFPETQYF. This sequence joins TRBV12-3 or TRBV12-4 and TRBJ2-5; 12 nucleotides agree with TRBD1. The length of the CDR3 is 19 residues. V gave up 5 bases and J gave up 4 bases; unmatched junction bases: 17.

The chain is built from TRBV7-3 and TRBJ2-2, with 7 bases lining up with TRBD1. After removal of 1 base from V and 4 bases from J, the junction contained 6 bases not matched to a gene. CDR3 length: 16 amino acids. CDR1 and CDR2 from the germline V gene are SGHTA and FQGTGA. CDR3 bases: TGTGCCAGCAGCTTAAGAGACAGGGTCGGCACCGGGGAGCTGTTTTTT. Its translation: CASSLRDRVGTGELFF.

The chain links TRBV20-1 to TRBJ1-4; D is possibly TRBD1 (6 bases). Germline V CDR1 and CDR2: DFQATT, SNEGSKA (reference sequence). Trimming cost V 0 bases and J 7 bases, with 15 bases left between them. This CDR3 spans 15 amino acids. CDR3 DNA sequence: TGCAGTGCTAGAGATAGGGGGACATCCCCTGAAAAACTGTTTTTT. Protein sequence: CSARDRGTSPEKLFF.

The J gene is TRBJ1-6, the V gene TRBV9; 7 positions match TRBD1. V lost 3 bases to trimming and J lost 11 bases; unmatched junction nucleotides: 2. Germline V gives CDR1 SGDLS, CDR2 YYNGEE. This CDR3 has 12 amino acids. The CDR3: CASSGGTAPLHF. The CDR3, as DNA: TGTGCCAGCAGCGGCGGGACAGCACCCCTCCACTTT.

The chain couples TRBV10-3 to TRBJ1-5; D is perhaps TRBD1 (6 bases). CDR3 length: 15 residues. Trimming removed 2 bases at V and 0 bases at J, with 8 bases between. Germline V gene data show CDR1 as ENHRY and CDR2 as SYGVKD. CDR3 amino acids: CAISEGRGSNQPQHF. The CDR3 DNA reads TGTGCCATCAGTGAGGGCAGGGGTAGCAATCAGCCCCAGCATTTT.

In its sample, this clonotype was seen once. V usage is TRBV5-1 and J usage is TRBJ2-1, with TRBD1 matching over 7 bases. Germline V gives CDR1 SGHRS, CDR2 YFSETQ. V was pared by 7 bases and J by 3 bases, with 10 bases of the junction left unmatched. The length of the CDR3 is 15 residues. The CDR3 DNA reads TGCGCCAGCCGCCGGACAGGCGAGCTCTACAATGAGCAGTTCTTC. Translation gives CASRRTGELYNEQFF.

This clonotype was detected many times. This chain joins TRBV6-5 and TRBJ1-5; no firm D call. The CDR3 is made up of 16 amino acids. Germline CDR1 is MNHEY and CDR2 is SVGAGI. Trimming left V 0 bases short and J 6 bases short, with 15 bases between. The CDR3 DNA sequence: TGTGCCAGCAGTTACTCTCCGGTTGAGGGCGGTCAGCCCCAGCATTTT. Translated: CASSYSPVEGGQPQHF.

This clonotype has just a few counts. In DNA, the CDR3 is TGTGCCAGCAGCTTAGAGGGTCGCAGGGATTACGAGCAGTACTTC. Its protein product is CASSLEGRRDYEQYF. The chain couples TRBV7-8 to TRBJ2-7, with a weak D call TRBD1 (5 bases). The CDR3 extends over 15 amino acids. Germline V lookup: CDR1 SGHVS, CDR2 FQNEAQ. V lost 1 base and J lost 4, with 14 bases in between. The whole variable domain, filled in from reference TRBV7-8 and TRBJ2-7, reads GAGVSQSPRYKVAKRGQDVALRCDPISGHVSLFWYQQALGQGPEFLTYFQNEAQLDKSGLPSDRFFAERPEGSVSTLKIQRTQQEDSAVYLCASSLEGRRDYEQYFGPGTRLTVT.

This rearrangement joins TRBV19 to TRBJ2-7; D not certain. The V and J ends lost 2 bases and 3 bases respectively, with 17 bases between them. The CDR3 loop spans 16 amino acids. Germline lookup yields CDR1 LNHDA and CDR2 SQIVND (reference sequence). The CDR3 loop reads CASSIRRYSPVYEQYF. The CDR3 DNA sequence: TGTGCCAGTAGTATACGGCGGTACAGTCCCGTCTACGAGCAGTACTTC.